The entry below describes one TCR beta chain. The antigen is undetermined. The data were taken from a study of response to subunit inactivated influenza vaccine. The germline V gene has CDR1 SQVTM and CDR2 ANQGSEA. V gave up 4 bases and J gave up 3 bases, with 13 bases separating them. The CDR3 is made up of 15 amino acids. Points from the study as a whole: It was the authors' suggestion that each seasonal influenza vaccination recruits few new T cells.

TCRdb fed the RT-PCR reads into MiXCR, producing one record per CDR3 protein. Of about 500,000 distinct CDR3 sequences in the sample, about an eighth were seen once. Specimen: PBMCs from blood, collected roughly 48 days after vaccination. This chain connects TRBV29-1 to TRBJ1-6; perhaps TRBD1 as D (5 bases). This clonotype was sampled from a man aged 50 to 60 who received an inactivated influenza vaccine. The CDR3 here is CSVVTGDRYNSPLHF. The CDR3 DNA follows: TGCAGCGTTGTCACCGGGGACCGCTATAATTCACCCCTCCACTTT.